A few counts support the clone carrying this TCR beta chain. Its cognate antigen is unknown. A junction end diverges from the germline sequence, so it may reflect a read error. This specimen comes from a study of glioma-infiltrating T cells. Study observations and caveats: Above-expected tissue-blood divergence occurred in all gliomas, most in low-grade ones.

CDR3 length equals 13 residues. Germline V gene data show CDR1 as SEHNR and CDR2 as FQNEAQ (reference sequence). Using RNA template, CDR3s of TCR alpha and beta were amplified with iRepertoire arm-PCR. From the multiplex PCR reads, TCRdb called clonotypes with MiXCR, one entry per CDR3 protein. The sample gives fewer than 110,000 distinct CDR3 sequences, about 30% of which show up once; roughly 45% is in the top ten. Specimen: glioma tissue, nonneoplastic brain tissue, or PBMCs (not recorded which). This TCR was recovered from a human donor with low-grade glioma or glioblastoma, undergoing nonglioma brain surgery, or in good health (not recorded which). This chain connects TRBV7-9 to TRBJ2-1; D gene uncertain. The CDR3 bases are TGTGCCAGCGGCCAAGGCTCCCACAATGAGCAGTTCTTC. Translation gives CASGQGSHNEQFF.